The rows below give T cell receptor beta chains drawn from one sample of a study of T cells in Graves' hyperthyroidism and ophthalmopathy. TCRdb re-derived calls from the multiplex PCR reads in MiXCR, one entry per CDR3 protein. The repertoire has more than 500,000 distinct CDR3 sequences, about 14% of them found once; the top ten carry approximately 15%. The specimen was blood. The receptors come from a woman aged 40 to 50 with Graves' hyperthyroidism. Both conserved end residues are part of each CDR3. The D gene is left open where the match is weak. Rows may omit the clone size; those that give it use once, few, many or a size class.

CDR3 protein,CDR3 DNA,V gene,J gene,clone size,D gene
CASSFQKNTEAFF,TGTGCCAGCAGTTTTCAGAAGAACACTGAAGCTTTCTTT,TRBV12-3/TRBV12-4,TRBJ1-1,many,-
CASSNNRGGWSGANVLTF,TGTGCCAGCAGTAACAACAGGGGAGGTTGGTCTGGGGCCAACGTCCTGACTTTC,TRBV6-1,TRBJ2-6,few,-
CASSPSAGPFEAFF,TGTGCCAGCTCACCATCAGCAGGGCCGTTTGAAGCTTTCTTT,TRBV18,TRBJ1-1,-,-
CASSQGQGAVEQFF,TGTGCCAGCAGCCAAGGGCAGGGGGCTGTTGAGCAGTTCTTC,TRBV14,TRBJ2-1,few,TRBD1
CSATQTSSYEQYF,TGCAGTGCTACTCAGACTAGCTCCTACGAGCAGTACTTC,TRBV20-1,TRBJ2-7,-,-
CASSTPGLENTGELFF,TGTGCCAGCAGCACGCCGGGACTAGAGAACACCGGGGAGCTGTTTTTT,TRBV7-9,TRBJ2-2,-,TRBD2
CASSFGQGSDTQYF,TGTGCCAGCAGCTTCGGACAGGGGTCAGATACGCAGTATTTT,TRBV7-9,TRBJ2-3,few,TRBD1
CASSLYYEQYF,TGTGCCAGCAGCTTATACTACGAGCAGTACTTC,TRBV7-2,TRBJ2-7,many,-
CASSPRTRTYNSPLHF,TGTGCCAGCAGCCCCCGGACAAGGACCTATAATTCACCCCTCCACTTT,TRBV7-8,TRBJ1-6,-,-
CASKAGDLNTGELFF,TGTGCCAGCAAAGCGGGAGACTTGAACACCGGGGAGCTGTTTTTT,TRBV2,TRBJ2-2,many,TRBD2
CSGTRGIEQYF,TGCTCCGGGACTAGGGGAATCGAGCAGTACTTC,TRBV30,TRBJ2-7,many,TRBD2
CASSFAGGQGNEQFF,TGTGCCAGCAGTTTCGCGGGGGGTCAGGGCAATGAGCAGTTCTTC,TRBV28,TRBJ2-1,many,TRBD2
CATSRDRGGLGYTF,TGTGCCACCAGCAGGGACAGGGGGGGCCTCGGCTACACCTTC,TRBV15,TRBJ1-2,few,TRBD1
CASSESDGSSAFF,TGTGCCAGCAGCGAATCGGACGGCTCCTCGGCTTTCTTT,TRBV6-4,TRBJ1-1,few,-
CASSTGTGELDYGYTF,TGTGCCAGCAGCACAGGCACCGGGGAGCTTGACTATGGCTACACCTTC,TRBV7-3,TRBJ1-2,once,-
CASSLARVGNEQFF,TGTGCCAGCAGCTTAGCCCGAGTTGGGAATGAGCAGTTCTTC,TRBV7-2,TRBJ2-1,many,-
CASSAGTSGLEQYF,TGTGCCAGCAGCGCCGGGACTAGCGGTTTAGAGCAGTACTTC,TRBV13,TRBJ2-7,many,TRBD2
CASSQDGTGNQPQHF,TGTGCCAGCAGCCAAGATGGGACGGGCAATCAGCCCCAGCATTTT,TRBV4-2,TRBJ1-5,-,-
CAWSVARGTDTQYF,TGTGCCTGGAGTGTAGCGAGGGGCACAGATACGCAGTATTTT,TRBV30,TRBJ2-3,many,-
CASSLRDRWDQPQHF,TGTGCCAGCAGCCTAAGGGACAGGTGGGATCAGCCCCAGCATTTT,TRBV28,TRBJ1-5,many,TRBD1
CASSQGGLAGGGALEQYF,TGCGCCAGCAGCCAAGGGGGACTAGCGGGAGGGGGGGCCCTCGAGCAGTACTTC,TRBV4-1,TRBJ2-7,-,TRBD2
CSVQKGAANTGELFF,TGCAGCGTTCAAAAAGGGGCCGCGAACACCGGGGAGCTGTTTTTT,TRBV29-1,TRBJ2-2,many,-
CASSLVGTYGETQYF,TGTGCCAGCAGCTTAGTAGGGACCTACGGGGAGACCCAGTACTTC,TRBV13,TRBJ2-5,many,-
CASSEEPSYNEHFF,TGTGCCAGCAGTGAAGAACCTTCCTACAATGAGCATTTCTTC,TRBV2,TRBJ2-1,many,-
CASSYSGRPHEQYF,TGTGCCAGCAGTTATAGCGGGAGGCCCCACGAGCAGTACTTC,TRBV28,TRBJ2-7,many,TRBD2
CSASDSYEQYF,TGCAGTGCTAGCGACAGCTACGAGCAGTACTTC,TRBV20-1,TRBJ2-7,many,-
CASSYSGTGKVETQYF,TGTGCCAGCAGTTACTCGGGGACAGGGAAAGTAGAGACCCAGTACTTC,TRBV6-5,TRBJ2-5,many,TRBD1
CASSEADRGREQYF,TGTGCCAGCAGTGAGGCAGACAGGGGTCGCGAGCAGTACTTC,TRBV6-1,TRBJ2-7,-,TRBD1
CASSYPWAGGKENEQFF,TGTGCCAGCAGTTACCCGTGGGCGGGAGGGAAGGAAAATGAGCAGTTCTTC,TRBV6-2/TRBV6-3,TRBJ2-1,-,TRBD2
CASSKGQGVWDTIYF,TGTGCCAGCAGTAAGGGACAGGGCGTCTGGGACACCATATATTTT,TRBV6-1,TRBJ1-3,-,TRBD1
CASRKSGQRVYGYTF,TGCGCCAGCAGAAAATCGGGACAGAGAGTCTATGGCTACACCTTC,TRBV5-1,TRBJ1-2,few,TRBD1
CASSLVKGMEPLHF,TGTGCCAGCAGCTTAGTGAAGGGAATGGAACCCCTCCACTTT,TRBV11-2,TRBJ1-6,-,-
CASSLLYTGGNEQYF,TGTGCCAGCAGTTTGCTCTACACTGGGGGAAACGAGCAGTACTTC,TRBV28,TRBJ2-7,-,-
CASSLKTQAEAFF,TGTGCCAGCAGTTTAAAAACCCAGGCTGAAGCTTTCTTT,TRBV12-3/TRBV12-4,TRBJ1-1,many,-
CASSRTSGPDEQFF,TGTGCCAGCAGTAGGACTAGCGGGCCCGATGAGCAGTTCTTC,TRBV12-3/TRBV12-4,TRBJ2-1,-,TRBD2
CASSKDGDQTDTQYF,TGTGCCAGCAGCAAAGACGGGGATCAAACAGATACGCAGTATTTT,TRBV9,TRBJ2-3,few,-
CASSVDAGSREQYF,TGTGCCAGCAGCGTAGACGCGGGTTCACGCGAGCAGTACTTC,TRBV9,TRBJ2-7,many,-
CASSLALQGGETQYF,TGTGCCAGCAGCTTGGCTTTACAGGGGGGAGAGACCCAGTACTTC,TRBV5-6,TRBJ2-5,-,TRBD1
CAISAPGQGSEELFF,TGTGCCATCAGTGCCCCGGGACAGGGGTCGGAGGAGCTGTTTTTT,TRBV10-3,TRBJ2-2,-,TRBD1
CASSLEGGIAKNIQYF,TGTGCCAGCAGTTTAGAGGGCGGGATAGCCAAAAACATTCAGTACTTC,TRBV12-3/TRBV12-4,TRBJ2-4,few,-
CSGAQGIGNQPQHF,TGCAGTGGGGCACAGGGAATCGGCAATCAGCCCCAGCATTTT,TRBV20-1,TRBJ1-5,many,-
CSAGQDYEQYF,TGCAGTGCCGGACAGGACTACGAGCAGTACTTC,TRBV20-1,TRBJ2-7,many,TRBD1
CASSVPGLITEQFF,TGTGCCAGCAGTGTACCGGGACTTATTACTGAGCAGTTCTTC,TRBV28,TRBJ2-1,many,-
CASSPWTSGTLETQYF,TGTGCCAGCTCACCATGGACTAGCGGGACTTTGGAGACCCAGTACTTC,TRBV18,TRBJ2-5,many,TRBD2
CASTLEWGGPNEQYF,TGTGCCAGCACCCTGGAGTGGGGAGGGCCGAACGAGCAGTACTTC,TRBV2,TRBJ2-7,-,TRBD2
CASSPMFSSYEQYF,TGTGCCAGCAGTCCTATGTTTAGCTCCTACGAGCAGTACTTC,TRBV27,TRBJ2-7,many,-
CASSTLQKNQPQHF,TGTGCCAGCAGTACCCTCCAGAAAAATCAGCCCCAGCATTTT,TRBV28,TRBJ1-5,many,-
CASSLRRGVWGARLAEVSYGQYF,TGTGCCAGCAGTTTAAGGCGGGGGGTTTGGGGGGCAAGACTAGCGGAGGTCTCCTACGGGCAGTACTTC,TRBV28,TRBJ2-7,-,TRBD2
CASSPSTSGYGELFF,TGTGCCAGCAGCCCGTCGACTAGCGGGTACGGGGAGCTGTTTTTT,TRBV7-9,TRBJ2-2,-,TRBD2
CASSTPGQDNSPLHF,TGTGCCAGCAGTACCCCGGGACAAGATAATTCACCCCTCCACTTT,TRBV28,TRBJ1-6,many,-
CASSLEGPSYEQYF,TGCGCCAGCAGCTTGGAGGGGCCAAGCTACGAGCAGTACTTC,TRBV5-1,TRBJ2-7,many,-
CASSMVTGVEQYF,TGTGCCAGCAGCATGGTTACAGGGGTCGAGCAGTACTTC,TRBV7-3,TRBJ2-7,many,TRBD1
CASRSEGGSYEQYF,TGTGCCAGCAGGTCAGAAGGGGGTAGCTACGAGCAGTACTTC,TRBV6-2/TRBV6-3,TRBJ2-7,-,-
CASSFGGLSSYEQYF,TGTGCCAGCAGTTTTGGGGGGCTTAGCTCCTACGAGCAGTACTTC,TRBV27,TRBJ2-7,few,-
CASRTTGGAYNEQFF,TGTGCCAGCAGAACCACAGGGGGCGCCTACAATGAGCAGTTCTTC,TRBV28,TRBJ2-1,many,TRBD1
CASSPSSGTSYGYTF,TGTGCCAGCAGTCCGTCCTCCGGGACAAGCTATGGCTACACCTTC,TRBV28,TRBJ1-2,many,-
CASSSSGSRALF,TGTGCCAGCAGCTCCTCGGGGAGTCGAGCTCTCTTT,TRBV7-8,TRBJ1-1,-,-
CASSVGPSGAGGDYGYTF,TGTGCCAGCAGCGTAGGACCTTCTGGAGCAGGGGGAGACTATGGCTACACCTTC,TRBV9,TRBJ1-2,few,TRBD1
CSATYNNEQFF,TGCAGTGCGACCTACAACAATGAGCAGTTCTTC,TRBV20-1,TRBJ2-1,-,-